The present T cell receptor beta chain was sequenced within a study of cytomegalovirus exposure and HLA in healthy donors (dated by TCRdb to about 2017). Turning to the overall study: An earlier analysis of roughly 610 of the donors reported approximately 260 Gb of sequence data and around 120 million unique TCR beta sequences obtained from about 200 million T cells. All discovery cohort repertoires had been generated using a single sequencing platform. Typing coverage differed by locus: A, B, C, DRB1 and DQB1 were typed in about 629-630 donors, DQA1 in about 500, DPA1 in 600 to 610, and DPB1 in approximately 450. Both class I and class II loci were covered by HLA typing, at four-digit resolution. Of the roughly 400 genotyped donors, 81% fell in the genetic ancestry cluster associated with self-reported Caucasian donors. The study used immunosequencing to profile the T cell repertoires of about 670 subjects and linked those repertoires to cytomegalovirus serostatus. To predict cytomegalovirus infection status, the study brought together high-throughput TCR immunosequencing, statistical association of individual TCRs with disease status, and machine learning. The aim of the study was to test whether cataloging public T cell receptors could identify signatures of past pathogen exposure. Along with the roughly 670-subject first cohort, a separate validation cohort of over 90 different subjects was used. To study patterns of TCR occurrence, a later analysis re-analyzed previously published TCR beta repertoires from hundreds of donors and added high-resolution HLA genotyping. On average, approximately 250,000 unique TCR beta nucleotide sequences were sequenced per donor among roughly 430 genotyped donors of the cohort, with roughly 19% of those sequences being non-productive. Donor age, sex, ethnicity and CMV serostatus were collected together with the repertoire data. A later genetic analysis took genome-wide SNP genotypes for about 55% of the 666 donors and used that subset as a discovery cohort. The later analysis used no new phenotypic data to find candidate immune exposures, relying instead on TCR beta sequences and their occurrence across donors. To decide whether each TCR beta V gene segment behaved as functional or pseudogenic, an earlier analysis of 587 of the donors relied on high-throughput TCR beta sequencing. An early release that covered about 640 HLA-typed donors contained approximately 300 gigabases of sequencing data and around 85 million unique TCR sequences. Four or five DR-DQ haplotypes were treated as single units for association and clustering because of strong linkage in the cohort.

In total, approximately 690 healthy bone marrow donors made up the cohort. At the time of sampling, every cohort member was nominally healthy, though immune exposures that went unrecorded were likely present. The donor was CMV seronegative and was included in the group of a few hundred seronegative cohort members. Each donor provided a peripheral blood sample, and peripheral blood mononuclear cells were used for TCR beta sequencing. Genomic DNA extraction from the blood cell samples was performed with the Qiagen DNeasy Blood Extraction Kit. Libraries were constructed by the immunoSEQ multiplex PCR assay. For the multiplex PCR, a mixture combining 60 forward primers for TCR Vbeta segments and 13 reverse primers for TCR Jbeta segments was used. The CDR3 region of rearranged TCR beta genes was amplified from genomic DNA by a multiplex PCR assay. On the Illumina HiSeq System, the amplified TCR beta libraries were sequenced as 87-base-pair reads. For the original study's pipeline: In a later analysis, tens of millions of unique TCR beta chains were counted across the approximately 640 repertoires, and roughly 11 million of these chains were shared by at least two donors. Raw reads were error-corrected and collapsed into unique sequences with a nearest-neighbor algorithm that merged closely related sequences to remove PCR and sequencing errors. To assign V, D and J gene segments, CDR3 sequences were aligned to IMGT reference sequences. For a sequence to be retained, a match of at least six nucleotides was required to both a V gene segment and a J gene segment. Rearrangements were called productive when the CDR3 lacked stop codons and stayed in frame with V and J; all others were non-productive. Following IMGT convention, CDR3 was defined as the stretch from the second conserved V-encoded cysteine up to the conserved J-encoded phenylalanine. Sequences without an unambiguous match to a single V gene segment were excluded from the earlier analysis of almost 600 of the donors. In an earlier analysis of approximately 500 of the donors, a V segment was called functional when productive rearrangements were above 56.7%, and segregating when the standard deviation between donors exceeded 5%. A statistical classification framework was built to diagnose cytomegalovirus status from the catalog of TCR beta chain sequences. In a later analysis, TCR nucleotide sequences were compared against IMGT/GENE-DB human TR gene sequences so that V and J genes could be assigned. A later analysis assigned CDR3 sequences and most-parsimonious VDJ recombination scenarios with the TCRdist pipeline. A later analysis defined each TCR beta chain by its CDR3 amino acid sequence plus V-gene family, and excluded reads lacking a unique V-gene family. In a later analysis, approximately 640 highly shared, low-generation-probability nucleotide sequences were removed to address suspected cross-contamination and a sequencing artifact. A later analysis calculated a clonal expansion index for each public chain from normalized within-repertoire ranks of inferred template counts. Generation probabilities in a later analysis came from a VDJ recombination model fitted to out-of-frame rearrangements, and those results were checked against IGoR. Hypergeometric tests were used in a later analysis to score TCR-TCR, TCR-HLA and TCR-CMV co-occurrence, with a repertoire-size bias correction applied to the TCR pairs. A later analysis estimated false discovery rates by permuting HLA or CMV assignments 20 times. In a later analysis, co-occurring TCRs were grouped using DBSCAN, with TCRdist sequence similarity added in when clustering inside HLA-allele-positive subsets. Repertoires with fewer than 30,000 or more than 120,000 public chains, plus five repertoires with anomalous nucleotide sharing, were excluded from co-occurrence clustering. This immuneACCESS table, as held by TCRdb, lists in-frame sequences with V and J called but not all clones. Of the missing ones, under half trace to an unresolved V gene in checked studies; the others have no known cause. For V, J and clone size, that table is used; D and trimming come from the DNA. Present in this sample are 100,000 to 150,000 clones, 15% of which were seen just once. The ten top clones hold 1.5% to 2% of the sample.

Note on this clone: The antigen it binds to is not known. Base qualities are not recorded, but no much larger clone differs from it by a single base.

Here is what the overall study found, with its caveats: In a later analysis, several top co-occurrence clusters were reported to appear linked to parvovirus B19, influenza, CMV and Epstein-Barr virus. Compared with the 666-donor mean, donors in an Asian-associated ancestry cluster had fewer N-insertions in productive TCRs, according to a later genetic analysis. Compared with equally common non-associated chains, HLA-associated TCR beta chains in a later analysis were more clonally expanded and had lower generation probabilities. In vitro tests confirmed that three of the cytomegalovirus-associated TCR beta chains recognize cytomegalovirus antigens. In the study, around 150 TCR beta chains were listed as associated with cytomegalovirus. A later analysis found that most CMV-associated TCR beta chains appeared HLA-restricted, with HLA associations seemingly driven largely by CMV exposure. Specific HLA alleles were associated with roughly 17,000 TCR beta sequences at a false discovery rate of 0.05 in a later analysis. Because HLA typing was unavailable for some donors at each locus, only the typed subset was used in association tests. Because counts were too low, about 17 rarely observed V segments, including chromosome 9 orphons, were excluded from the earlier analysis of 587 of the donors. Some IMGT-functional V segments, including TRBV6-2 and TRBV6-3, could not be told apart with the 87-base-pair reads, so those segments were excluded. Sequencing depth was assumed to be roughly uniform across donors in the presence/absence analyses, though that assumption may not hold. For the cohort, immune exposure information was limited to CMV serostatus. This cohort had only TCR beta chains sequenced, and the lack of alpha or paired-chain data limited which features could be detected. An association between a missense DCLRE1C variant and V-gene and J-gene trimming of TCR beta chains was found in a later genetic analysis and replicated in an independent cohort. Correlated functional status among segregating V segments might be attributable to linkage disequilibrium, but an unknown experimental factor could not be ruled out. Strong co-occurrence of HLA alleles, especially DR and DQ, made assigning TCR associations to individual alleles difficult. In a later analysis, TCR association rates were found to vary across HLA loci, with the most associated TCRs seen for DRB1 alleles and the fewest for HLA-C alleles. A further reported finding was that TCR beta sequences accurately predicted the HLA-A and HLA-B alleles for most subjects in the first cohort. Cytomegalovirus status was reported to be diagnosed by the classifier with high specificity and sensitivity in both the original and validation cohorts. It was suggested by the authors that the approach could potentially be generalized to other disease states and immunological phenotypes. The sequencing pipeline was judged likely to have produced a cluster of highly shared sequence variants as a technical artifact. Broadly in line with IMGT annotations, most TCR beta V segments showed up in productive rearrangements about 90% or about 30% of the time in an earlier analysis of some 590 of the donors. While some public TCRs were present in many individuals, most TCR sequences turned up only very rarely across donors.

Trimming takes 6 bases off V and 1 base off J; junction bases not matched to a gene: 4. The cysteine opens and the phenylalanine closes a CDR3 of 14 amino acids. Only the CDR3 DNA is retained, 42 bases long and in frame from the first base. In the germline V gene, CDR1 corresponds to MGHDK and CDR2 to SYGVNS. This chain joins TRBV25-1 to TRBJ1-1, with 8 junctional bases fitting TRBD1. This receptor was taken from a woman younger than 35 in good health and CMV-seronegative. The material sequenced was PBMCs. In nucleotide form, the sequence is TGTGCCAGCAGCTGGACAGGGACGAACACTGAAGCTTTCTTT. Translated, it reads CASSWTGTNTEAFF. The full variable domain, with segments outside the CDR3 supplied by the reference TRBV25-1 and TRBJ1-1 proteins, appears as EADIYQTPRYLVIGTGKKITLECSQTMGHDKMYWYQQDPGMELHLIHYSYGVNSTEKGDLSSESTVSRIRTEHFPLTLESARPSHTSQYLCASSWTGTNTEAFFGQGTRLTVV.